This T cell receptor beta chain was profiled in a study of identical twins. In every case, the donor was a healthy Caucasian. Points from the study as a whole: A lower insertion count was a feature of abundant cord blood beta clonotypes, with no such feature in memory repertoires.

The cDNA had a unique molecular identifier and a template-switch universal primer site. TCRdb reanalysed the 5' RACE reads using MiXCR and keeps one entry per CDR3 protein. The repertoire has around 510,000 distinct CDR3 sequences, roughly an eighth of them found once; the top ten carry about 0.97%. V shed 3 bases and J shed 2 bases, with 7 bases lying between them. The length of the CDR3 is 13 residues. Germline V CDR1 and CDR2: MNHEY, SVGEGT. The table lists this clonotype with many counts. Antigen: not known. These data also formed part of another study, on yellow fever vaccine responses in identical twins.

The material sequenced was CD4+ T cells sorted from blood. This chain joins TRBV6-2 or TRBV6-3 and TRBJ2-5; D not resolved. The origin of this receptor is a woman in her late teens or twenties in good health. CDR3 bases: TGTGCCAGCAGTTATTTGGGACAAGAGACCCAGTACTTC. It is translated as CASSYLGQETQYF.